Listed below are T cell receptor beta chains from one sample, sequenced in a study of blood T cell repertoires in COVID-19. Sequencing was performed with immunoSEQ multiplex PCR; in TCRdb, only in-frame clones are kept and a portion is missing. The sample has 300,000 to 350,000 clones, around 90% seen once. Sequencing was done on a sample of peripheral blood. The receptors originated from a woman aged 18-29 years who had recovered from COVID-19. CDR3s include the opening cysteine and the closing phenylalanine or tryptophan. A D gene is named only where the DNA matches it firmly. Expanded clones are given a class, and other clones once, few, many or no size at all.

V gene: TRBV6-6; J gene: TRBJ1-1; D gene: TRBD1; clone size: .; CDR3 DNA: TGTGCCAGCAGGCGTACAGGGGGAGGTACTGAAGCTTTCTTT; CDR3 protein: CASRRTGGGTEAFF
V gene: TRBV7-9; J gene: TRBJ2-3; D gene: .; clone size: .; CDR3 DNA: TGTGCCAGCAGCCGTATCAGCGCAGATACGCAGTATTTT; CDR3 protein: CASSRISADTQYF
V gene: TRBV9; J gene: TRBJ1-2; D gene: .; clone size: .; CDR3 DNA: TGTGCCAGCAGCGCGGAGGGGCCCTATGGCTACACCTTC; CDR3 protein: CASSAEGPYGYTF
V gene: TRBV24-1; J gene: TRBJ2-1; D gene: .; clone size: .; CDR3 DNA: TGTGCCACCAGTGACCTTCCAGGGCGCTCCTACAATGAGCAGTTCTTC; CDR3 protein: CATSDLPGRSYNEQFF
V gene: TRBV4-3; J gene: TRBJ1-1; D gene: .; clone size: once; CDR3 DNA: TGCGCCAGCAGCCAAGAAAGAGTGAACACTGAAGCTTTCTTT; CDR3 protein: CASSQERVNTEAFF
V gene: TRBV11-3; J gene: TRBJ2-1; D gene: TRBD2; clone size: .; CDR3 DNA: TGTGCCAGCAGCCCCAAGCGGGAGGTTGGCAATGAGCAGTTCTTC; CDR3 protein: CASSPKREVGNEQFF
V gene: TRBV7-2; J gene: TRBJ2-1; D gene: TRBD1; clone size: .; CDR3 DNA: TGTGCCAGCAGCTCGCGTGACAGGGGGGACAATGAGCAGTTCTTC; CDR3 protein: CASSSRDRGDNEQFF
V gene: TRBV2; J gene: TRBJ2-1; D gene: TRBD2; clone size: .; CDR3 DNA: TGTGCCAGCAGTGAAGATTTCCAACTAGCGGGAGGCTCCTACAATGAGCAGTTCTTC; CDR3 protein: CASSEDFQLAGGSYNEQFF
V gene: TRBV12-5; J gene: TRBJ1-1; D gene: .; clone size: .; CDR3 DNA: TGTGCTAGTGGCCTCGAGACGGGGAACACTGAAGCTTTCTTT; CDR3 protein: CASGLETGNTEAFF
V gene: TRBV7-6; J gene: TRBJ1-5; D gene: .; clone size: .; CDR3 DNA: TGTGCCAGCAGCCCCGGACAGCATAACAATCAGCCCCAGCATTTT; CDR3 protein: CASSPGQHNNQPQHF
V gene: TRBV19; J gene: TRBJ2-3; D gene: .; clone size: .; CDR3 DNA: TGTGCCAGTAGTATCGGGCCGGCAGGGGCAGATACGCAGTATTTT; CDR3 protein: CASSIGPAGADTQYF
V gene: TRBV7-2; J gene: TRBJ2-3; D gene: TRBD2; clone size: once; CDR3 DNA: TGTGCCAGCAGCCTCCTGTCCGCCCTAGCGGGATTGGGTACGCAGTATTTT; CDR3 protein: CASSLLSALAGLGTQYF
V gene: TRBV19; J gene: TRBJ1-2; D gene: TRBD1; clone size: .; CDR3 DNA: TGTGCCAGTAGGGGGACAGGGGAGACCTATGGCTACACCTTC; CDR3 protein: CASRGTGETYGYTF
V gene: TRBV18; J gene: TRBJ1-1; D gene: TRBD1; clone size: few; CDR3 DNA: TGTGCCAGCTCGCCCATACAGGGGACTGAAGCTTTCTTT; CDR3 protein: CASSPIQGTEAFF
V gene: TRBV19; J gene: TRBJ1-2; D gene: TRBD1; clone size: .; CDR3 DNA: TGTGCCAGTTGGGACAGAGGGGACTACACCTTC; CDR3 protein: CASWDRGDYTF
V gene: TRBV7-8; J gene: TRBJ1-1; D gene: .; clone size: .; CDR3 DNA: TGTGCCAGCAGCCTCCCTCTAGCGACGGTGAACACTGAAGCTTTCTTT; CDR3 protein: CASSLPLATVNTEAFF
V gene: TRBV7-9; J gene: TRBJ1-1; D gene: .; clone size: .; CDR3 DNA: TGTGCCAGCAGCTTAGGGCACAGGGTAGTGAAGAACACTGAAGCTTTCTTT; CDR3 protein: CASSLGHRVVKNTEAFF
V gene: TRBV3-1/TRBV3-2; J gene: TRBJ1-3; D gene: .; clone size: .; CDR3 DNA: TGTGCCAGCAGCCCCCCGGGGGGTGCTGGAAACACCATATATTTT; CDR3 protein: CASSPPGGAGNTIYF
V gene: TRBV18; J gene: TRBJ2-1; D gene: TRBD2; clone size: .; CDR3 DNA: TGTGCCAGCTCACCCCTAGCTGGGGGGGACAATGAGCAGTTCTTC; CDR3 protein: CASSPLAGGDNEQFF
V gene: TRBV3-1/TRBV3-2; J gene: TRBJ1-2; D gene: TRBD1; clone size: .; CDR3 DNA: TGTGCCAGCAGCCAAGATTCTGCCAGGGGGGCCCATGGCTACACCTTC; CDR3 protein: CASSQDSARGAHGYTF
V gene: TRBV5-6; J gene: TRBJ2-5; D gene: .; clone size: .; CDR3 DNA: TGTGCCAGCAGCTTGTGGGGAGGAACAGGGGTGGAGACCCAGTACTTC; CDR3 protein: CASSLWGGTGVETQYF
V gene: TRBV3-1/TRBV3-2; J gene: TRBJ2-1; D gene: TRBD2; clone size: once; CDR3 DNA: TGTGCCAGCGTTATAATAGCGGGAGGGAGTGCCTACAATGAGCAGTTCTTC; CDR3 protein: CASVIIAGGSAYNEQFF
V gene: TRBV19; J gene: TRBJ2-2; D gene: .; clone size: .; CDR3 DNA: TGTGCCAGTAGTATACTACCGGGAAACACCGGGGAGCTGTTTTTT; CDR3 protein: CASSILPGNTGELFF
V gene: TRBV7-8; J gene: TRBJ2-1; D gene: .; clone size: .; CDR3 DNA: TGTGCCAGCAGAGCTTATTTAGGGGCGGAAGATGAGCAGTTCTTC; CDR3 protein: CASRAYLGAEDEQFF
V gene: TRBV5-6; J gene: TRBJ1-2; D gene: TRBD1; clone size: .; CDR3 DNA: TGTGCCAGCAGCTTCCGGGACAGGGTCTATGGCTACACCTTC; CDR3 protein: CASSFRDRVYGYTF